The 3 T cell receptor beta chains listed next were all sequenced from one sample in a study of neurological immune-mediated disorders. From the 5' RACE reads, TCRdb called clonotypes with MiXCR, one entry per CDR3 protein. This table has about 59,000 distinct CDR3 sequences, nearly 25% appearing once. Indicated time point: technical triplicate 2. Sequencing was performed on PBMCs. Receptor source: a man aged 55-75 years with HTLV-1-associated myelopathy (HAM/TSP).

This clonotype was counted ten times or more. The chain carries TRBV4-1 and TRBJ2-5; TRBD2 aligns across 9 bases. V lost 3 bases, J lost 1 base, and 3 bases stayed unmatched. The CDR3 runs 15 residues. The V gene's germline CDR1 is MGHRA and CDR2 YSYEKL. DNA of the CDR3: TGCGCCAGCAGCCACCTAGCGGGATCCCAAGAGACCCAGTACTTC. Translating gives CASSHLAGSQETQYF.

This clonotype was detected ten times or more. The chain combines TRBV10-3 with TRBJ2-7; possible D gene TRBD2, 6 bases. Trimming took off 5 bases at V and 0 bases at J, with 17 bases between the two ends. Germline V gene data show CDR1 as ENHRY and CDR2 as SYGVKD. The CDR3 runs 16 residues. The CDR3 loop is CAISPIGTLGSYEQYF. In DNA, the CDR3 is TGTGCCATCAGTCCTATCGGGACTCTGGGCTCCTACGAGCAGTACTTC.

V gene TRBV27 combines with J gene TRBJ1-4; perhaps TRBD1 as D (6 bases). Trimming stripped 2 bases from V and 6 bases from J, with 10 bases between. Germline CDR1 reads MNHEY; CDR2 reads SMNVEV (reference sequence). This CDR3 has 14 residues. The CDR3 loop is CASSLMGADEKLFF. DNA for the CDR3: TGTGCCAGCAGTTTAATGGGGGCAGATGAAAAACTGTTTTTT.